These 3 T cell receptor beta chains were sequenced from one sample in a study of T cell clonality in common variable immunodeficiency. Study-wide results and limits: In common variable immunodeficiency, TCR beta chains reportedly carried fewer deletions and N-nucleotide insertions.

The antigens these receptors bind are not known. Libraries were prepared by immunoSEQ multiplex PCR; TCRdb keeps only in-frame clonotypes and omits some of them. The specimen has more than 20,000 clones, none found just once. Sequenced material: peripheral blood mononuclear cells. The origin of the receptors is a human donor with common variable immunodeficiency.

In this sample, this clone turned up many times. The read stops 3 residues short of the end of the CDR3; the missing end is completed from the germline J gene. The V and J genes are TRBV5-4 and TRBJ1-6, with 8 positions matching TRBD1. V lost 7 bases to trimming and J lost 10 bases; unmatched junction nucleotides: 13. The CDR3 has 15 amino acids. Germline V gives CDR1 SGHNT, CDR2 YYREEE (reference sequence). The covered CDR3 bases are TGTGCCAGCCGCTCTGCCGAGACAGGGGAATCACCC. It specifies CASRSAETGESP. The whole CDR3 is CASRSAETGESPLHF.

This clone was observed a few times. Being one base from a much bigger clone, this may be a read error. The missing CDR3 end, 3 residues past where the read stops, is filled in from the germline J gene. This CDR3 is also generated by other DNA sequences in the sample. The V and J genes are TRBV30 and TRBJ1-5; 10 bases agree with TRBD1. Unmatched junction bases numbered 1, after V lost 1 base and J lost 7 bases. In germline, CDR1 is GTSNPN, CDR2 SVGIG (reference sequence). This CDR3 spans 13 amino acids. The CDR3 bases that were read are TGTGCCTGGAGTGGGACAGGGGGGCAGCCC. It encodes CAWSGTGGQP. The entire CDR3 protein is CAWSGTGGQPQHF.

In its sample, this clone was seen many times. The sequence runs out 3 residues before the end of the CDR3; the remainder is reconstructed from the germline J gene. The chain carries TRBV5-1 and TRBJ1-1, with D tentatively TRBD1 (6 bases). The V end lost 1 base, the J end lost 4 bases, and 14 bases lay between the germline ends. This CDR3 comprises 15 residues. The V gene's germline CDR1 is SGHRS and CDR2 YFSETQ. The CDR3 DNA, read in part, is TGCGCCAGCAGCTTGTGGCAGGGGACGGGCACTGAA. It encodes CASSLWQGTGTE. The whole CDR3 region reads CASSLWQGTGTEAFF.